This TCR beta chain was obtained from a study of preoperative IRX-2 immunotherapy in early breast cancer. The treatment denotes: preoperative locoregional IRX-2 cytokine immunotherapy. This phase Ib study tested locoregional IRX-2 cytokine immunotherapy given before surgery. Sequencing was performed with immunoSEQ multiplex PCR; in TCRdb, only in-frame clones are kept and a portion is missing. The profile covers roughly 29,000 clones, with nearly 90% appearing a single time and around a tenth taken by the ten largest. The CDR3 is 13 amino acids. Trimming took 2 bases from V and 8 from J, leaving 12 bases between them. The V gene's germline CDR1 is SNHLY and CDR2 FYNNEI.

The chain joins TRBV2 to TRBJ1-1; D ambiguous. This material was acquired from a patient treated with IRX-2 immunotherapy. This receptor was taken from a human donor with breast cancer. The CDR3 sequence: CASSEREFWEAFF. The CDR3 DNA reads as TGTGCCAGCAGTGAAAGGGAGTTCTGGGAAGCTTTCTTT.